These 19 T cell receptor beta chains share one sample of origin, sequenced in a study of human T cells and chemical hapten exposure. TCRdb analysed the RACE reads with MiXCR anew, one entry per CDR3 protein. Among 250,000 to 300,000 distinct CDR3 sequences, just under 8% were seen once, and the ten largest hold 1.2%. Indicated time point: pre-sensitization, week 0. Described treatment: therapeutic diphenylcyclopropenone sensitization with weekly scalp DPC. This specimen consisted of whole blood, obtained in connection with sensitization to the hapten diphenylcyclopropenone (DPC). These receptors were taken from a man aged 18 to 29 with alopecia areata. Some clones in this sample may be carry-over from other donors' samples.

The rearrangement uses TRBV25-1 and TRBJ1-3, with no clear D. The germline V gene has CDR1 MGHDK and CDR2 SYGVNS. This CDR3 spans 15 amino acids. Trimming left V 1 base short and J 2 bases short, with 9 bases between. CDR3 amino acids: CASSEFPVTGNTIYF. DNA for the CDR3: TGTGCCAGCAGTGAATTCCCAGTCACTGGAAACACCATATATTTT. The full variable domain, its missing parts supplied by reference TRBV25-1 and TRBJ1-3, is EADIYQTPRYLVIGTGKKITLECSQTMGHDKMYWYQQDPGMELHLIHYSYGVNSTEKGDLSSESTVSRIRTEHFPLTLESARPSHTSQYLCASSEFPVTGNTIYFGEGSWLTVV.

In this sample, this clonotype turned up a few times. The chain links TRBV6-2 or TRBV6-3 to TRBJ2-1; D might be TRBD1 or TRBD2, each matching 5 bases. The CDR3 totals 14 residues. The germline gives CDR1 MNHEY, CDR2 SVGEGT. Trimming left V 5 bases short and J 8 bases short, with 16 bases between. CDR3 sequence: CASSEQEPRDEQFF. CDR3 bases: TGTGCCAGCAGTGAACAGGAACCGAGGGATGAGCAGTTCTTC.

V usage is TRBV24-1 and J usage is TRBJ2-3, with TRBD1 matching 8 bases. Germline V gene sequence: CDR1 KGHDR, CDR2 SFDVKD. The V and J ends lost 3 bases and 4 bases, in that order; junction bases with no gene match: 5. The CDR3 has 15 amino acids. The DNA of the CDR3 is TGTGCCACCAGTGATCCAGGGGGCCCCTCAGATACGCAGTATTTT. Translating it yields CATSDPGGPSDTQYF.

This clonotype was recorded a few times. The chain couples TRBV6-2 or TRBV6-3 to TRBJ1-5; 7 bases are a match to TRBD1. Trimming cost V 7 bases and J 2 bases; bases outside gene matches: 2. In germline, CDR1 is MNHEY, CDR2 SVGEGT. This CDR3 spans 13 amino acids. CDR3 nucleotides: TGTGCCAGCAACGACAGGGGCAATCAGCCCCAGCATTTT. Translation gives CASNDRGNQPQHF.

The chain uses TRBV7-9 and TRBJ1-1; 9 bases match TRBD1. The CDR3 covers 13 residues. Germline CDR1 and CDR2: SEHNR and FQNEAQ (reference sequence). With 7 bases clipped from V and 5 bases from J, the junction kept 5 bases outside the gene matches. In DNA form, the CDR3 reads TGTGCCAGCACCCCGGGACAGGGTACTGAAGCTTTCTTT. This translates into CASTPGQGTEAFF.

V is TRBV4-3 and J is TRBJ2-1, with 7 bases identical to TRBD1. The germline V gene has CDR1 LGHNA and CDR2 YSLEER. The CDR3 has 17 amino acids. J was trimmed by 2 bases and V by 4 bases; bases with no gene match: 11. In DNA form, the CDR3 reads TGCGCCAGCAGCCGACGACAGGGAAAACCCCCCTACAATGAGCAGTTCTTC. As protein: CASSRRQGKPPYNEQFF.

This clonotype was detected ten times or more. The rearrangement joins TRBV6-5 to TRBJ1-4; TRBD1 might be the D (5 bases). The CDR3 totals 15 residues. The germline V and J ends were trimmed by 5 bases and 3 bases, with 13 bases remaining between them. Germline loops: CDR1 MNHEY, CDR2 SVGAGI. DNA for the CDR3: TGTGCCAGCAGTATGAGGGGAATCCCTAATGAAAAACTGTTTTTT. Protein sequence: CASSMRGIPNEKLFF.

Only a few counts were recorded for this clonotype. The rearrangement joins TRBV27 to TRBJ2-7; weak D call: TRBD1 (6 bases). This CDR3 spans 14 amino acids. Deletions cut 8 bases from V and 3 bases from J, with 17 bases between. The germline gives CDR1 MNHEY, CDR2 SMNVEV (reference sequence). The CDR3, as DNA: TGTGCCAGCCCTTATGCAGGGGCCCACTACGAGCAGTACGTC. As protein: CASPYAGAHYEQYV.

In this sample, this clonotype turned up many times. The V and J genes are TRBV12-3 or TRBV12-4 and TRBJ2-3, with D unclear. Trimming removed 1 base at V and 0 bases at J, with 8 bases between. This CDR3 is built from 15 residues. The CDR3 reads CASSLGLPSTDTQYF. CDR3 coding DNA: TGTGCCAGCAGTTTAGGCCTCCCTAGCACAGATACGCAGTATTTT.

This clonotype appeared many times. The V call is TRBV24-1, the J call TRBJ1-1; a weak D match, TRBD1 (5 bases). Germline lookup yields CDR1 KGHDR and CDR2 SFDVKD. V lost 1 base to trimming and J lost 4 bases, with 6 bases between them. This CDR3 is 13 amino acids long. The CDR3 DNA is TGTGCCACCAGTGATTTTCAGGGCACTGAAGCTTTCTTT. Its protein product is CATSDFQGTEAFF.

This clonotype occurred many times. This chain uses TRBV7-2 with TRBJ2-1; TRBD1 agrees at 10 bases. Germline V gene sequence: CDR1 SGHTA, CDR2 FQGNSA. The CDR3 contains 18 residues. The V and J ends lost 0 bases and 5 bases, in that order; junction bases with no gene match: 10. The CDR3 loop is CASSLAFPGQGSHNEQFF. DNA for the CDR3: TGTGCCAGCAGCTTAGCATTTCCGGGACAGGGGTCCCACAATGAGCAGTTCTTC.

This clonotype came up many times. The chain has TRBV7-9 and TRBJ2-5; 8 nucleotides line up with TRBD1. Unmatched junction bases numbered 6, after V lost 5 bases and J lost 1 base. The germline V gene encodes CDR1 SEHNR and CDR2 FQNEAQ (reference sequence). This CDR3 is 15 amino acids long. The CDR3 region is CASSIGQGSQETQYF. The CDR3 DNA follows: TGTGCCAGCAGCATTGGACAGGGCAGCCAAGAGACCCAGTACTTC. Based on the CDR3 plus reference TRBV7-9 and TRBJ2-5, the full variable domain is DTGVSQNPRHKITKRGQNVTFRCDPISEHNRLYWYRQTLGQGPEFLTYFQNEAQLEKSRLLSDRFSAERPKGSFSTLEIQRTEQGDSAMYLCASSIGQGSQETQYFGPGTRLLVL.

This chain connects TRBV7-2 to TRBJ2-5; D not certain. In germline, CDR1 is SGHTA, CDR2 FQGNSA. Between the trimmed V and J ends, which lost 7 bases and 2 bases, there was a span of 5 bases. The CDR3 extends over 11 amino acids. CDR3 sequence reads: CASTAQETQYF. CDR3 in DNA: TGTGCCAGCACCGCGCAAGAGACCCAGTACTTC.

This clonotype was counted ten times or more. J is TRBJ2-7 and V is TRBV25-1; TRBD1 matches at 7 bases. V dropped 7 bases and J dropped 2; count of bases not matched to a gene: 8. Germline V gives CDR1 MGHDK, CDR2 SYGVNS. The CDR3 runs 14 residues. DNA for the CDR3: TGTGCCAGCACCCCTCGGACAGGTGCCTACGAGCAGTACTTC. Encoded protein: CASTPRTGAYEQYF.

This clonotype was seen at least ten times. CDR3 sequence: CASSRYSPEAFF. CDR3 DNA sequence: TGTGCCAGCAGCAGATACAGCCCTGAAGCTTTCTTT. The genes are TRBV7-2 and TRBJ1-1; D uncertain. This CDR3 contains 12 residues. The V end lost 5 bases, the J end lost 6 bases, and 10 bases lay between the germline ends. Per the germline V gene, CDR1 is SGHTA and CDR2 is FQGNSA.

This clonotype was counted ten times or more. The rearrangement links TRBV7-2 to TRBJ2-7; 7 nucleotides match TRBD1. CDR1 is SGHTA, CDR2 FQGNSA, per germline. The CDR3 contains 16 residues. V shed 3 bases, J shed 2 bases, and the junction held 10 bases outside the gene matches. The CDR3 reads CASSFVGTDNTYEQYF. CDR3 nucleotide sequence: TGTGCCAGCAGCTTTGTCGGGACAGACAATACCTACGAGCAGTACTTC.

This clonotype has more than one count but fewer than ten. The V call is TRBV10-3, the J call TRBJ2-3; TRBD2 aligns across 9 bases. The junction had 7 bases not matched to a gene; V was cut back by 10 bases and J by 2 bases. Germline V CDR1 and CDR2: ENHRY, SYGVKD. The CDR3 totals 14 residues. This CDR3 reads CATGLAMVTDTQYF. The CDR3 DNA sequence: TGTGCCACCGGACTAGCGATGGTCACAGATACGCAGTATTTT.

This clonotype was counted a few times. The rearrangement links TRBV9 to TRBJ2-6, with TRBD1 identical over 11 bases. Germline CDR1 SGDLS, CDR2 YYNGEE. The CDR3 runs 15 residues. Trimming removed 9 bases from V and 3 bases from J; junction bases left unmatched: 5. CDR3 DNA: TGTGCCACCGGACAGGGGGCACGTGGGGCCAACGTCCTGACTTTC. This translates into CATGQGARGANVLTF.

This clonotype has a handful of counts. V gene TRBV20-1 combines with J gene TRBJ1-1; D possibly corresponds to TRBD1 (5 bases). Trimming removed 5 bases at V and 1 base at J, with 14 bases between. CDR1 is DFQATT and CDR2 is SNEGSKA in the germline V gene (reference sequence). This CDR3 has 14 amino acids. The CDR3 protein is CSAVPRAGNTEAFF. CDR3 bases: TGCAGTGCTGTCCCCAGGGCGGGGAACACTGAAGCTTTCTTT.